This T cell receptor (beta chain) was recorded in a study of blood T cell repertoires in COVID-19. As handled by the study authors: Reference gene primer amplification gave estimated nucleated cell counts. The table came from immunoSEQ multiplex PCR; TCRdb's copy has only in-frame clones and leaves some out. The DNA gave D and trimming, while V, J and clone size come from that table. This sample has 150,000 to 200,000 clones, with 92% found just once. CDR3 length: 14 amino acids. After removal of 5 bases from V and 8 bases from J, the junction contained 11 bases not matched to a gene. Looked up from germline, CDR1 is MNHEY and CDR2 is SMNVEV (reference sequence).

This sequence was found in a man aged 30-40 years with COVID-19, enrolled during active disease. V and J are TRBV27 and TRBJ1-2; 7 bases are a match to TRBD1. The sample was peripheral blood. The CDR3 spells CASSRTGELWGYTF. Written as DNA, the CDR3 is TGTGCCAGCAGTCGAACAGGGGAATTATGGGGCTACACCTTC.